This TCR beta chain was documented in a study of regulatory T cells in long-lasting Graves disease. Time point reported: newly diagnosed GD, antithyroid drugs for less than 3 months. Extracted RNA from PBMCs served as the source of the TCR library. Trimming removed 0 bases at V and 7 bases at J, with 10 bases between. The CDR3 spans 14 residues. Germline CDR1 is MNHEY and CDR2 is SMNVEV (reference sequence). This clonotype was observed many times. CDR3 regions were amplified by Arm-PCR using iRepertoire HTBI primers to build TCR beta libraries. In TCRdb, the multiplex PCR reads were re-called with MiXCR into one record per CDR3 protein. The sample lists roughly 530,000 distinct CDR3 sequences, around 15% seen once, with approximately 25% in the top ten. This same sample was also taken into another study, of T cells in Graves' hyperthyroidism and ophthalmopathy. As that report states: When ophthalmopathy did not progress within 18 months, Graves' hyperthyroidism was considered stable.

This specimen consisted of peripheral blood mononuclear cells (PBMCs), obtained at new diagnosis, from a patient treated with antithyroid drugs. The TCR comes from a woman aged 35-65 years with Graves disease. The chain uses TRBV27 and TRBJ1-5, with D possibly matching TRBD1 (6 bases). CDR3 coding DNA: TGTGCCAGCAGTTTATCAGGGGGTGGGCAGCCCCAGCATTTT. As protein: CASSLSGGGQPQHF.